Presented here are 9 T cell receptor beta chains from one specimen sequenced in a study of vaccination effects on CD4 cells after COVID-19. The method was immunoSEQ multiplex PCR; TCRdb's version includes in-frame clones alone and lacks a portion of them. This table has 25,000 to 30,000 clones, 80% appearing once. Antigen-specific CD4+ T cell clonotypes were called by their expansion after viral peptide-pool culture in ViraFEST. On day 10 of culture, CD4+ T cells were separated out. Participants were given two doses of BNT162b2 or mRNA-1273 vaccine. These TCRs are of unknown antigen specificity. Sample: CD4+ T cells from PBMCs cultured with SARS-CoV-2 spike peptides, taken after COVID-19 vaccination. These receptors originate from a human donor who received a COVID-19 vaccine. Some clones in this sample may be carry-over from other donors' samples.

The genes are TRBV19 and TRBJ1-5; no clear D. V lost 4 bases and J 0 bases, leaving 10 bases between the germline ends. CDR3 length equals 15 residues. Per germline, CDR1 LNHDA and CDR2 SQIVND (reference sequence). CDR3 coding DNA: TGTGCCAGTAGTACTCAGATAGATAGCAATCAGCCCCAGCATTTT. This gives the protein CASSTQIDSNQPQHF.

The V gene is TRBV18, the J gene TRBJ2-1, with no clear D. The V gene lost 3 bases and the J gene lost 5 bases, with 14 bases spanning the gap. This CDR3 is 15 amino acids long. Germline V gene data show CDR1 as KGHSH and CDR2 as LQKENI. The chain's CDR3 is CASSPGSDADNEQFF. The CDR3, as DNA: TGTGCCAGCTCACCGGGCTCCGACGCTGACAATGAGCAGTTCTTC.

This rearrangement joins TRBV5-1 to TRBJ1-2; a weak D match, TRBD1 (6 bases). The CDR3 is 13 residues long. CDR1 and CDR2 from the germline V gene are SGHRS and YFSETQ. V lost 0 bases and J 8 bases, leaving 11 bases between the germline ends. CDR3 region: CASSLVSGAGYTF. Here the CDR3 DNA reads TGCGCCAGCAGCTTGGTATCAGGGGCCGGCTACACCTTC.

V usage is TRBV6-5 and J usage is TRBJ2-5; 11 nucleotides match TRBD2. The germline gives CDR1 MNHEY, CDR2 SVGAGI. The CDR3 spans 12 residues. The CDR3 region is CVAGGDGETQYF. CDR3 bases: TGTGTAGCGGGGGGGGATGGAGAGACCCAGTACTTC.

The chain joins TRBV9 to TRBJ2-5, with D perhaps given as TRBD1 or TRBD2 (5 bases each). The germline V and J ends were trimmed by 0 bases and 1 base, with 10 bases remaining between them. Germline V CDR1 and CDR2: SGDLS, YYNGEE. The CDR3 runs 15 residues. CDR3 nucleotides: TGTGCCAGCAGCGTAGTGGGGACGGTCCAAGAGACCCAGTACTTC. It codes for CASSVVGTVQETQYF.

The chain couples TRBV6-6 to TRBJ2-5, with a tentative D call TRBD2 (5 bases). The CDR3 has 11 amino acids. CDR1 MNHNY and CDR2 SVGAGI come from the germline V gene (reference sequence). Trimming took off 8 bases at V and 5 bases at J, with 9 bases between the two ends. CDR3 DNA sequence: TGTGCCAGCCGGAGGTCCGAGACCCAGTACTTC. It specifies CASRRSETQYF.

The rearrangement uses TRBV3-1 (or the pseudogene TRBV3-2) and TRBJ2-3; D might be TRBD1 (6 bases). The CDR3 loop spans 15 amino acids. V was shortened by 2 bases and J by 4 bases, with 13 bases between the two germline ends. Germline V gives CDR1 LGHDT, CDR2 YNNKEL (reference sequence). In nucleotides, the CDR3 is TGTGCCAGCAGCCAATTGGGGGCGGGTCCAGATACGCAGTATTTT. This translates into CASSQLGAGPDTQYF.

The chain joins TRBV19 to TRBJ2-1; D not certain. Trimming pared 4 bases from V and 3 bases from J, leaving 7 bases between. The CDR3 has 13 residues. Germline CDR1 and CDR2: LNHDA and SQIVND (reference sequence). For the CDR3, the DNA is TGTGCCAGTAGTAGAGGCAACTACAATGAGCAGTTCTTC. This encodes CASSRGNYNEQFF.

This chain joins TRBV18 and TRBJ1-1, with a possible D match to TRBD1 (6 bases). The CDR3 is 14 residues long. Trimming left V 3 bases short and J 1 base short, with 9 bases between. CDR1 KGHSH and CDR2 LQKENI come from the germline V gene. CDR3 protein: CASSPQGTNTEAFF. DNA for the CDR3: TGTGCCAGCTCACCCCAGGGGACGAACACTGAAGCTTTCTTT.